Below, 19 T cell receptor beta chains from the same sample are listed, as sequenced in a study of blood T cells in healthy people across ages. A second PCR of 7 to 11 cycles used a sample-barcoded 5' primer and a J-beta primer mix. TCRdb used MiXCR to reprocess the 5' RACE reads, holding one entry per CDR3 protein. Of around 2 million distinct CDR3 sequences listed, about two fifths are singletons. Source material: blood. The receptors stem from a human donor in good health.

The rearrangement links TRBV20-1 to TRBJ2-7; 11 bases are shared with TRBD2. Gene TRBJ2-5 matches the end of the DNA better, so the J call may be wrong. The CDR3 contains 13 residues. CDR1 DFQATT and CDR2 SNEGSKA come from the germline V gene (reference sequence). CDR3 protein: CSAHSGGVKTQYF. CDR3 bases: TGCAGTGCCCATAGCGGGGGGGTAAAGACCCAGTACTTC.

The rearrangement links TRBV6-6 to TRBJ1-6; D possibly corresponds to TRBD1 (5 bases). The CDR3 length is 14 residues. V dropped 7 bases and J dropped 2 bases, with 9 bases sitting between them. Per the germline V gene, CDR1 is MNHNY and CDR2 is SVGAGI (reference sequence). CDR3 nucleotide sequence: TGTGCCAGCAAAGAAGGGGCCTATAATTCACCCCTCCACTTT. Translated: CASKEGAYNSPLHF.

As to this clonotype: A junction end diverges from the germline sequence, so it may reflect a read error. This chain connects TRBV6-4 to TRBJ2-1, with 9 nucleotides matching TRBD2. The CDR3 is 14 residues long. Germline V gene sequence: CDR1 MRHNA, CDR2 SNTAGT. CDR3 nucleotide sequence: TGTGCCAGCAGCCGACTAGCGGTGGACAATGAGCGGTTCTTC. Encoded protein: CASSRLAVDNERFF.

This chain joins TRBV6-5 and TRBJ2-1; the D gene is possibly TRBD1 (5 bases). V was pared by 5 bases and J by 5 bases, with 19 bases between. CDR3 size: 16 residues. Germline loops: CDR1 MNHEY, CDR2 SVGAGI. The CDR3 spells CASSTFFGAPDNEQFF. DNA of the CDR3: TGTGCCAGCAGTACCTTCTTTGGGGCCCCGGACAATGAGCAGTTCTTC.

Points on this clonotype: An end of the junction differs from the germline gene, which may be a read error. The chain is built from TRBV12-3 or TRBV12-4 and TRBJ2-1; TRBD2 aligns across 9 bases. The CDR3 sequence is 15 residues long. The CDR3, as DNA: TGTGCCAGCAATTTAACTAGCGGGCCCTACAATGAGCAGTTCTTC. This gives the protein CASNLTSGPYNEQFF.

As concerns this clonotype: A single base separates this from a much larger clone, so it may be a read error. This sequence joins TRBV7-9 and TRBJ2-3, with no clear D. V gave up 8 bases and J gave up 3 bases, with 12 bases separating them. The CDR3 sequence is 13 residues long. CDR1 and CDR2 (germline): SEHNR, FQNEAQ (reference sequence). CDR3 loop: CASGSYLTDTQYF. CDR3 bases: TGTGCCAGCGGCTCCTACCTGACAGATACGCAGTATTTT.

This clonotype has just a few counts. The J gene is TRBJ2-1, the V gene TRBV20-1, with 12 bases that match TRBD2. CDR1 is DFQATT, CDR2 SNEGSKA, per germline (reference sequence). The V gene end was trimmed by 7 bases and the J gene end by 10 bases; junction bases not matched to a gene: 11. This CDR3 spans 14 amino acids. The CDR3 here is CSVTTSGGLWEQFF. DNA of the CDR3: TGCAGTGTCACGACTAGCGGGGGCCTTTGGGAGCAGTTCTTC.

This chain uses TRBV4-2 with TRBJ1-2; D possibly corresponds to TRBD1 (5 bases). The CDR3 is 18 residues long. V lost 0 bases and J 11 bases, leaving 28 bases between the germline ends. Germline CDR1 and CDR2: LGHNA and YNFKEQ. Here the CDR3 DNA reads TGTGCCAGCAGCCAAGAGAGAGCCGGGACTCATGGTTTGAGGGGTTACACCTTC. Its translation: CASSQERAGTHGLRGYTF.

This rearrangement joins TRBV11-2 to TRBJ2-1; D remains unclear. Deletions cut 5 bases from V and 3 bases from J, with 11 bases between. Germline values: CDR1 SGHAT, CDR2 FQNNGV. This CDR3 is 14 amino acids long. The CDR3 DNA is TGTGCCAGCAGCCTGTTGTTGGGCTACAATGAGCAGTTCTTC. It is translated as CASSLLLGYNEQFF.

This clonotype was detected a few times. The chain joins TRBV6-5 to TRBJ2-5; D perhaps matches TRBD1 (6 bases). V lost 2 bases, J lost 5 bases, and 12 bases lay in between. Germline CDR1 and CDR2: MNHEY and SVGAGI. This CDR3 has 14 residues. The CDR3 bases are TGTGCCAGCAGTTACACAGGGTCACGGGAGACCCAGTACTTC. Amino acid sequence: CASSYTGSRETQYF.

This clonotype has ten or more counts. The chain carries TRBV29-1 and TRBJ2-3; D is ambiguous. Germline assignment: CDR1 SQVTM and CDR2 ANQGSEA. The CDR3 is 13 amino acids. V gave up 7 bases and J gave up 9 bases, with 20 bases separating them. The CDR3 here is CSGLNSLGTTQYF. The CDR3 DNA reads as TGCAGCGGACTCAACTCGCTCGGAACAACGCAGTATTTT.

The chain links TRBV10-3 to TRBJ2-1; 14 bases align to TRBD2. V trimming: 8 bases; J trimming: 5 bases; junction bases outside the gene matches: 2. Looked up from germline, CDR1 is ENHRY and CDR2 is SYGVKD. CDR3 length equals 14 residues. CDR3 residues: CAIGGLAGDNEQFF. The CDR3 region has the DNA TGTGCCATCGGGGGACTAGCGGGAGACAATGAGCAGTTCTTC.

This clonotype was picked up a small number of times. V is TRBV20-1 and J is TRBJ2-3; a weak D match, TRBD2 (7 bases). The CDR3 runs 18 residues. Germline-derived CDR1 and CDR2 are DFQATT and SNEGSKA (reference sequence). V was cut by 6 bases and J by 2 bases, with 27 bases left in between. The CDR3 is CSATTGGYARLLTDTQYF. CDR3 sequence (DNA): TGCAGTGCCACGACGGGGGGCTATGCGAGACTTCTCACAGATACGCAGTATTTT.

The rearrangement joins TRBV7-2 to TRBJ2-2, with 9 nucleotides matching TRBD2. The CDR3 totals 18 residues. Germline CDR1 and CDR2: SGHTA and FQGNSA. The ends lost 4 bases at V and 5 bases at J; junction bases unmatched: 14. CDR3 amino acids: CASSSEIRRGGGTGELFF. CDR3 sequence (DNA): TGTGCCAGCAGCTCGGAAATCCGGCGGGGGGGCGGTACCGGGGAGCTGTTTTTT. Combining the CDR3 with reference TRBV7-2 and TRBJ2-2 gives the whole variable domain GAGVSQSPSNKVTEKGKDVELRCDPISGHTALYWYRQSLGQGLEFLIYFQGNSAPDKSGLPSDRFSAERTGGSVSTLTIQRTQQEDSAVYLCASSSEIRRGGGTGELFFGEGSRLTVL.

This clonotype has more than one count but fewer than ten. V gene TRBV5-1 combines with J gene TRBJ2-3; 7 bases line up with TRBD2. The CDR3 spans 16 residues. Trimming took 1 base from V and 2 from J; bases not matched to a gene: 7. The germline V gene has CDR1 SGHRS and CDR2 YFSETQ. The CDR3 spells CASSLRLAELTDTQYF. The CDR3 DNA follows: TGCGCCAGCAGCTTGAGGCTAGCGGAACTCACAGATACGCAGTATTTT.

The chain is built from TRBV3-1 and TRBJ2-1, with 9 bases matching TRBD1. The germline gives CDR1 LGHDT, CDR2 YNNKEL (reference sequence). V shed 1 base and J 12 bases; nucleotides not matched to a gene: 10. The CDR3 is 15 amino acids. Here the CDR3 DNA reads TGTGCCAGCAGCCAAGTTGGGACAGGGATGGGGGGGCAGTTCTTC. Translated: CASSQVGTGMGGQFF.

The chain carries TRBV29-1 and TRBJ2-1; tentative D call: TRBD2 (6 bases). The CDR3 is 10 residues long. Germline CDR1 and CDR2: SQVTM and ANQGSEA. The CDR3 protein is CSGGTYEQFF. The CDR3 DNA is TGCAGTGGCGGGACTTATGAGCAGTTCTTC.

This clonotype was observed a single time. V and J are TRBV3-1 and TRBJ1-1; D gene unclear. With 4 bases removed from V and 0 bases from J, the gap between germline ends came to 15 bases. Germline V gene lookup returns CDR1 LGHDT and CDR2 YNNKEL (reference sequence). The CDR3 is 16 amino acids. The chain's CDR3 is CASSRQLRSMNTEAFF. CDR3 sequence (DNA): TGTGCCAGCAGCCGTCAGCTAAGGTCGATGAACACTGAAGCTTTCTTT.

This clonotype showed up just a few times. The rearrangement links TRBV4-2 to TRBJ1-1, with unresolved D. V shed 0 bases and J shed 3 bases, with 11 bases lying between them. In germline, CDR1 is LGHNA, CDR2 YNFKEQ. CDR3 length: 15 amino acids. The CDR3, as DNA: TGTGCCAGCAGCCAAGAAAGGGCACTCCACACTGAAGCTTTCTTT. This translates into CASSQERALHTEAFF.